What follows are 2 T cell receptor beta chains derived from one specimen sequenced in a study of blood T cell repertoires in COVID-19. The assay was immunoSEQ multiplex PCR, and TCRdb's table has in-frame clones only and misses some. The table lists 35,000 to 50,000 clones, approximately 80% of them singletons. The sample comprised peripheral blood. The receptors originated from a woman aged 80 or older with acute or convalescent COVID-19.

The V gene is TRBV10-3, the J gene TRBJ1-2; TRBD1 matches 8 bases. The CDR3 contains 15 residues. Trimming at V came to 6 bases and at J to 4 bases, leaving 10 bases not matched to a gene. CDR1 is ENHRY and CDR2 is SYGVKD in the germline V gene. CDR3 loop: CAIRPLTGTGYGYTF. The CDR3 bases are TGTGCCATCAGGCCGCTCACCGGGACAGGCTATGGCTACACCTTC.

The chain recombines TRBV28 with TRBJ2-1, with TRBD1 identical over 7 bases. CDR3 length: 14 residues. CDR1 MDHEN and CDR2 SYDVKM come from the germline V gene. J lost 3 bases, V lost 8 bases, and 7 bases had no gene match. In DNA form, the CDR3 reads TGTGCCAGCCGTGAAGGGACAGACTACAATGAGCAGTTCTTC. Its translation is CASREGTDYNEQFF.